This entry concerns a single T cell receptor beta chain. What it binds is not known. The sample is drawn from a study of Ad26.COV2.S vaccination and SARS-CoV-2 variants. Study-level points and caveats: The TCR-based breadth and depth measures might underestimate overall T cell responses. A substantial breadth of spike-specific CD8+ and CD4+ T cell responses after vaccination has been reported.

V lost 5 bases to trimming and J lost 6 bases, with 17 bases between them. Germline CDR1 is SGHDN and CDR2 is FVKESK. CDR3 size: 14 residues. Treatment described: approximately 18 received Ad26.COV2.S at low or high dose, single or two shots; roughly five received placebo; per-sample allocation not given. Samples analyzed were those drawn on day 63 after the first vaccine or placebo injection. Assay used: immunoSEQ multiplex PCR; TCRdb lists only in-frame clones, some missing. The table lists a few hundred thousand clones, roughly 86% of them singletons, with 2.5% to 3.5% in the top ten. The specimen was peripheral blood, collected in a trial of Ad26.COV2.S vaccine versus placebo. This clonotype originated in a person between 18 and 65 years old who received the Ad26.COV2.S COVID-19 vaccine or a placebo. The chain is built from TRBV14 and TRBJ2-7; no clear D gene. CDR3 residues: CASSSIGPTVEQYF. The CDR3 DNA is TGTGCCAGCAGCTCGATCGGACCGACCGTCGAGCAGTACTTC.